This T cell receptor beta chain was captured by sequencing in a study of regulatory T cells in long-lasting Graves disease. The study's findings and limits: TRBV28, TRBJ1-2 and TRBJ2-5 were favored in persistent disease.

Time point meaning: newly diagnosed GD, antithyroid drugs for less than 3 months. PBMCs provided the RNA from which the TCR library was made. Details on this clonotype: Its antigen is as yet unknown. This may arise from a read error, as a much more abundant clone is one base away.

Investigators prepared the TCR beta libraries by applying iRepertoire HTBI primers and Arm-PCR of CDR3 regions. TCRdb reprocessed the multiplex PCR reads via MiXCR and lists one record per CDR3 protein. The profile shows about 540,000 distinct CDR3 sequences, roughly 13% of them singletons. The germline CDR1 and CDR2 sequences are SGHAT and FQNNGV. The CDR3 extends over 14 amino acids. The data also belong to a second study, concerning T cells in Graves' hyperthyroidism and ophthalmopathy. That work adds: An initial round of RT-PCR targeting the TCR CDR3 relied on the HTBI primer set.

Sequenced material: peripheral blood mononuclear cells (PBMCs), taken at new diagnosis, from a patient treated with antithyroid drugs. This receptor was identified in a man aged 25-45 years with Graves disease. This chain links TRBV11-2 with TRBJ2-1; 8 nucleotides line up with TRBD2. The CDR3, as DNA: TGTGCCAGCAGCTTAGGGCGGGAGGTGAACATTCAGTGCTTC. It specifies CASSLGREVNIQCF.